This T cell receptor beta chain stems from a study of molecular identifiers for immune sequencing clone quantification. As for the study in general: Replicates partitioned RNA from approximately 20,000 or 98,000 naive CD8 cells into five parts, sequencing four. Study results and limitations: Detection of one spiked Jurkat cell's TCR RNA reportedly worked in about a million naive cells. Under 1% of molecules in naive cells, but over 98% of effector molecules, belonged to clones above 20 RNA copies.

In the case of this clonotype: Its antigen is currently unknown. A read error is possible here, since a much larger clone lies one base away.

It was from about 19,000 to 1,100,000 sorted cells, with 10%, 30% or 50% RNA, that naive CD8 libraries came. CDR3 size: 15 residues. V lost 2 bases, J lost 12 bases, and 9 bases stayed unmatched. Germline assignment: CDR1 MGHDK and CDR2 SYGVNS. Each CDR3 protein gets one entry after TCRdb re-called the PCR reads with MiXCR. The sample records around 300,000 distinct CDR3 sequences, 24% being singletons. The material sequenced was naive CD8+ T cells from blood, with Jurkat cell RNA spiked in. This sample's subset: FACS-sorted CD8+CD4-CCR7+CD45RA+ naive T cells. This receptor was identified in a human donor in good health. Some libraries in this study had Jurkat cell RNA spiked in. The chain recombines TRBV25-1 with TRBJ2-1; TRBD1 matches at 11 bases. The CDR3 region is CASSEVGQGAYGQFF. The DNA of the CDR3 is TGTGCCAGCAGTGAAGTCGGACAGGGGGCCTATGGGCAGTTCTTC.